The source of this T cell receptor (beta chain) is a study of T cell responses to AZD1222 COVID-19 vaccine. Notes on the study in general: Two AZD1222 doses significantly raised spike-specific TCR breadth and depth over controls.

TCRdb's table, derived via immunoSEQ multiplex PCR, lists solely in-frame clones and lacks some. The sample lists about 170,000 clones; around 90% were seen once. Concerning this clone itself: Its antigen is unknown.

Here the sequenced sample was peripheral blood, taken 28 days after the second AZD1222 dose. The clonotype comes from an adult who received the AZD1222 COVID-19 vaccine.

CDR3 sequence: CASRDGGRNTEAFF. CDR3 coding DNA: TGCGCCAGCAGGGACGGGGGTAGGAACACTGAAGCTTTCTTT. This chain uses TRBV4-1 with TRBJ1-1; TRBD1 might be the D (5 bases). Trimming removed 6 bases at V and 1 base at J, with 12 bases between. The CDR3 length is 14 residues. In germline, CDR1 is MGHRA, CDR2 YSYEKL.